This T cell receptor (beta chain) was sequenced during a study of blood T cell repertoires in COVID-19. Study in general: Spain, Italy and the United States supplied samples that represented acute and convalescent COVID-19.

The Seattle site enrolled patients during active infection and followed them longitudinally. The length of the CDR3 is 12 residues. Trimming cost V 5 bases and J 9 bases; bases outside gene matches: 4. Germline values: CDR1 MDHEN, CDR2 SYDVKM. In the original workflow: Amplified reference gene primers provided the basis for estimating nucleated cell counts. The assay was immunoSEQ multiplex PCR, and TCRdb's table has in-frame clones only and misses some. The V and J calls and clone size were taken over from that table, and D and trimming were inferred from the DNA. Of about 120,000 clones in the sample, over 75% are singletons; the top ten hold roughly a sixth.

The clonotype originates from a man aged 30 to 45 with COVID-19, enrolled during active disease. The gene calls are TRBV28 and TRBJ2-3, with TRBD1 matching 8 bases. Specimen: peripheral blood. This CDR3 is CASSPGQGTQYF. Written as DNA, the CDR3 is TGTGCCAGCAGTCCCGGACAGGGAACGCAGTATTTT.